The 28 T cell receptor beta chains below come from one sample, sequenced in a study of T cell changes during pregnancy in multiple sclerosis. TCRdb's table, derived via immunoSEQ multiplex PCR, lists solely in-frame clones and lacks some. Here the sample spans 100,000 to 140,000 clones, 85% to 95% being singletons. Source: peripheral blood, taken in the third trimester of pregnancy. The source is a female donor in good health, enrolled as a control in a pregnancy study.

The V and J genes are TRBV27 and TRBJ1-2; 7 bases agree with TRBD1. The trim removed 3 bases at V and 4 bases at J, leaving 8 bases unmatched. CDR1 MNHEY and CDR2 SMNVEV come from the germline V gene (reference sequence). The CDR3 length is 15 residues. DNA for the CDR3: TGTGCCAGCAGTTTGGGGCCGACAGGGATCTATGGCTACACCTTC. This translates into CASSLGPTGIYGYTF.

This clone came up once. The V call is TRBV19, the J call TRBJ1-1, with D possibly being TRBD1 (6 bases). Trimming took 5 bases from V and 4 from J, leaving 14 bases between them. The CDR3 is 14 residues long. The V gene's germline CDR1 is LNHDA and CDR2 SQIVND (reference sequence). CDR3 residues: CASSSGARGTEAFF. DNA of the CDR3: TGTGCCAGTAGTTCAGGGGCCCGGGGCACTGAAGCTTTCTTT. Full variable domain (missing parts from reference TRBV19 and TRBJ1-1): DGGITQSPKYLFRKEGQNVTLSCEQNLNHDAMYWYRQDPGQGLRLIYYSQIVNDFQKGDIAEGYSVSREKKESFPLTVTSAQKNPTAFYLCASSSGARGTEAFFGQGTRLTVV.

J is TRBJ1-4 and V is TRBV7-2; no firm D call. Deletions cut 5 bases from V and 14 bases from J, with 18 bases between. Germline loops: CDR1 SGHTA, CDR2 FQGNSA. The CDR3 is 13 amino acids. CDR3 protein: CASSPSRLDSLFF. The CDR3 DNA sequence: TGTGCCAGCAGCCCCTCCCGACTGGACTCTCTGTTTTTT.

This chain joins TRBV5-8 and TRBJ1-1; D gene unclear. Between the trimmed V and J ends, which lost 3 bases and 5 bases, there was a span of 17 bases. There are 15 residues in the CDR3. Germline V gene lookup returns CDR1 SGHTS and CDR2 YDEGEE. DNA for the CDR3: TGTGCCAGCAGCTCTCAGACTCGGAGAGTAACTGAAGCTTTCTTT. Residues: CASSSQTRRVTEAFF. The variable domain in full, with the rest retrieved from reference TRBV5-8 and TRBJ1-1, is EAGVTQSPTHLIKTRGQQATLRCSPISGHTSVYWYQQALGLGLQFLLWYDEGEERNRGNFPPRFSGRQFPNYSSELNVNALELEDSALYLCASSSQTRRVTEAFFGQGTRLTVV.

The J gene is TRBJ1-5, the V gene TRBV12-5; D perhaps matches TRBD1 (5 bases). Germline values: CDR1 LGHNT, CDR2 FRNRAP. The CDR3 loop spans 14 amino acids. Trimming took 1 base from V and 6 from J, leaving 10 bases between them. The CDR3 DNA reads TGTGCTAGTGGTTTGGGACCTGACAGTCAGCCCCAGCATTTT. This translates into CASGLGPDSQPQHF.

The sample holds one count of this clone. This rearrangement joins TRBV4-3 to TRBJ1-1; 8 bases agree with TRBD1. V lost 0 bases to trimming and J lost 4 bases; unmatched junction nucleotides: 13. The CDR3 runs 18 residues. Germline V gene data show CDR1 as LGHNA and CDR2 as YSLEER. CDR3 in DNA: TGCGCCAGCAGCCAAGATGCAGGGGGCTGGTCCGCGGGCACTGAAGCTTTCTTT. Its protein is CASSQDAGGWSAGTEAFF.

The chain has TRBV23-1 and TRBJ1-2, with D perhaps TRBD1 (5 bases). TRBV23-1 is an ORF for which the function is uncertain. V lost 0 bases and J lost 8, with 16 bases in between. The CDR3 is made up of 15 amino acids. CDR3 DNA: TGCGCCAGCAGTCAATCGTATGGGGCTATGGTGGGCTACACCTTC. Residues: CASSQSYGAMVGYTF.

The V gene is TRBV11-2, the J gene TRBJ1-1, with 7 bases lining up with TRBD1. The J segment lost 7 bases and the V segment lost 1 base, leaving 6 bases of the junction unmatched. The CDR3 loop spans 14 amino acids. Germline-derived CDR1 and CDR2 are SGHAT and FQNNGV. The CDR3 region has the DNA TGTGCCAGCAGCTTAGCGACAGGGAGACTTGAAGCTTTCTTT. Its translation: CASSLATGRLEAFF.

The CDR3 nucleotides are TGTGCCAGCAGCCCCGTGGGAGCGGGGGGGCGGGAAGATACGCAGTATTTT. Translation gives CASSPVGAGGREDTQYF. This chain links TRBV7-3 with TRBJ2-3; 10 nucleotides line up with TRBD2. Germline lookup yields CDR1 SGHTA and CDR2 FQGTGA. After removal of 5 bases from V and 5 bases from J, the junction contained 13 bases not matched to a gene. This CDR3 has 17 amino acids.

This chain joins TRBV5-5 and TRBJ1-5; D perhaps matches TRBD1 (6 bases). V lost 1 base and J lost 0, with 14 bases in between. Germline assignment: CDR1 SGHKS and CDR2 YYEKEE (reference sequence). This CDR3 has 17 residues. The CDR3 nucleotides read TGTGCCAGCAGCTTGAGGTCAGGGGCCGTTAGCAATCAGCCCCAGCATTTT. Translating gives CASSLRSGAVSNQPQHF.

This chain links TRBV20-1 with TRBJ2-7; D possibly corresponds to TRBD2 (5 bases). CDR1 and CDR2 (germline): DFQATT, SNEGSKA (reference sequence). The CDR3 covers 11 residues. V was cut by 5 bases and J by 3 bases, with 8 bases left in between. This chain's CDR3 is CSAEGGYEQYF. The CDR3, as DNA: TGCAGTGCTGAAGGAGGCTACGAGCAGTACTTC.

The V and J genes are TRBV7-2 and TRBJ2-1; D is perhaps TRBD1 (5 bases). The V and J ends lost 4 bases and 3 bases respectively, with 13 bases between them. CDR3 length: 15 amino acids. The germline CDR1 and CDR2 sequences are SGHTA and FQGNSA. The CDR3 sequence: CASSSWTTFYNEQFF. DNA for the CDR3: TGTGCCAGCAGCTCCTGGACAACCTTCTACAATGAGCAGTTCTTC.

The genes are TRBV4-3 and TRBJ2-5; TRBD1 might be the D (6 bases). Per germline, CDR1 LGHNA and CDR2 YSLEER. V was cut by 4 bases and J by 2 bases, with 14 bases left in between. The CDR3 extends over 15 amino acids. The CDR3 loop is CASSRLTGLQETQYF. CDR3 nucleotides: TGCGCCAGCAGCCGGCTTACAGGGTTACAAGAGACCCAGTACTTC.

This clone appeared once. The V and J genes are TRBV27 and TRBJ1-2; 10 bases map to TRBD1. V gave up 1 base and J gave up 3 bases; unmatched junction bases: 5. This CDR3 contains 16 residues. The germline V gene encodes CDR1 MNHEY and CDR2 SMNVEV (reference sequence). The CDR3 protein is CASSLFPTGGDYGYTF. CDR3 nucleotides: TGTGCCAGCAGTTTATTTCCGACAGGGGGCGACTATGGCTACACCTTC.

This rearrangement joins TRBV7-9 to TRBJ1-1; 8 positions match TRBD1. After removal of 7 bases from V and 1 base from J, the junction contained 8 bases not matched to a gene. CDR1 is SEHNR and CDR2 is FQNEAQ in the germline V gene (reference sequence). This CDR3 contains 15 residues. In nucleotides, the CDR3 is TGTGCCAGCACAGCTTCAGGGGGCAGGAACACTGAAGCTTTCTTT. This gives the protein CASTASGGRNTEAFF.

This chain uses TRBV11-2 with TRBJ1-3; no definite D call. The CDR3 is made up of 16 amino acids. V dropped 3 bases and J dropped 0 bases, with 12 bases sitting between them. Germline CDR1 and CDR2: SGHAT and FQNNGV. CDR3 residues: CASSFLPVSSGNTIYF. Written as DNA, the CDR3 is TGTGCCAGCAGCTTCCTCCCCGTCTCCTCTGGAAACACCATATATTTT.

The J gene is TRBJ1-2, the V gene TRBV30; 7 bases agree with TRBD1. Looked up from germline, CDR1 is GTSNPN and CDR2 is SVGIG (reference sequence). The CDR3 is made up of 13 amino acids. The junction had 5 bases not matched to a gene; V was cut back by 5 bases and J by 2 bases. The CDR3 spells CAWRGTANYGYTF. As DNA, the CDR3 is TGTGCCTGGCGAGGGACAGCAAACTATGGCTACACCTTC. The whole variable domain, filled in from reference TRBV30 and TRBJ1-2, reads SQTIHQWPATLVQPVGSPLSLECTVEGTSNPNLYWYRQAAGRGLQLLFYSVGIGQISSEVPQNLSASRPQDRQFILSSKKLLLSDSGFYLCAWRGTANYGYTFGSGTRLTVV.

V gene TRBV6-6 combines with J gene TRBJ2-2, with 9 bases identical to TRBD2. J lost 7 bases, V lost 8 bases, and 8 bases had no gene match. CDR1 MNHNY and CDR2 SVGAGI come from the germline V gene (reference sequence). The CDR3 is made up of 14 amino acids. The CDR3: CASGGGGAGGELFF. The CDR3 coding sequence is TGTGCCAGCGGGGGCGGGGGGGCTGGCGGGGAGCTGTTTTTT.

This clone was counted a single time. The rearrangement links TRBV11-3 to TRBJ1-1; 7 bases line up with TRBD1. CDR3 length: 14 amino acids. CDR1 and CDR2 (germline): SGHNT, YENEEA. The junction had 5 bases not matched to a gene; V was cut back by 5 bases and J by 2 bases. The CDR3 is CASSRGQANTEAFF. CDR3 nucleotide sequence: TGTGCCAGCAGCCGAGGACAGGCAAACACTGAAGCTTTCTTT. The full variable domain, with the rest looked up from reference TRBV11-3 and TRBJ1-1, is EAGVVQSPRYKIIEKKQPVAFWCNPISGHNTLYWYLQNLGQGPELLIRYENEEAVDDSQLPKDRFSAERLKGVDSTLKIQPAELGDSAVYLCASSRGQANTEAFFGQGTRLTVV.

This chain joins TRBV6-6 and TRBJ2-1, with 7 bases lining up with TRBD1. The germline gives CDR1 MNHNY, CDR2 SVGAGI (reference sequence). Trimming at V came to 5 bases and at J to 6 bases, leaving 13 bases not matched to a gene. The length of the CDR3 is 16 residues. The CDR3 DNA sequence: TGTGCCAGCAGTAGACACAGGGGCCGCGCCCTCAATGAGCAGTTCTTC. Encoded protein: CASSRHRGRALNEQFF.

The chain couples TRBV9 to TRBJ2-7; 11 positions match TRBD2. The CDR3 covers 14 residues. V shed 4 bases, J shed 9 bases, and the junction held 9 bases outside the gene matches. Looked up from germline, CDR1 is SGDLS and CDR2 is YYNGEE. CDR3 region: CASSRGLADLGQYF. DNA for the CDR3: TGTGCCAGCAGCCGGGGACTAGCGGATCTTGGGCAGTACTTC.

This clone was seen once. The chain is built from TRBV4-2 and TRBJ2-2; D remains unclear. Trimming removed 6 bases from V and 1 base from J, with 18 bases in between. The CDR3 totals 17 residues. Germline values: CDR1 LGHNA, CDR2 YNFKEQ. The CDR3 spells CASRPKINSGNTGELFF. CDR3 DNA: TGTGCCAGCAGGCCGAAGATAAATAGTGGGAACACCGGGGAGCTGTTTTTT.

This chain links TRBV14 with TRBJ1-6; the D is unclear. The germline V and J ends were trimmed by 2 bases and 7 bases, with 6 bases remaining between them. The CDR3 runs 13 residues. Per germline, CDR1 SGHDN and CDR2 FVKESK. The CDR3 region has the DNA TGTGCCAGCAGCCAAACGGGGAATTCACCCCTCCACTTT. As protein: CASSQTGNSPLHF.

V is TRBV4-3 and J is TRBJ1-2; possible D gene TRBD1, 5 bases. CDR1 is LGHNA, CDR2 YSLEER, per germline. The CDR3 totals 13 residues. The V and J ends lost 0 bases and 7 bases respectively, with 9 bases between them. The CDR3 DNA follows: TGCGCCAGCAGCCAAGATTTAGGGGTTGGCTACACCTTC. As protein: CASSQDLGVGYTF.

The rearrangement links TRBV7-3 to TRBJ2-5; D is ambiguous. This CDR3 has 13 residues. Germline CDR1 reads SGHTA; CDR2 reads FQGTGA. Trimming shortened V by 1 base and J by 4 bases, and 7 bases separated the two germline ends. The CDR3 reads CASSLSTLETQYF. As DNA, the CDR3 is TGTGCCAGCAGCTTAAGCACTCTAGAGACCCAGTACTTC.

This clone was seen a handful of times. V gene TRBV4-3 combines with J gene TRBJ1-1, with a tentative D call TRBD1 (5 bases). This CDR3 contains 14 residues. CDR1 and CDR2 from the germline V gene are LGHNA and YSLEER. Trimming pared 0 bases from V and 0 bases from J, leaving 5 bases between. CDR3 residues: CASSQEGVNTEAFF. The CDR3 DNA is TGCGCCAGCAGCCAAGAAGGGGTGAACACTGAAGCTTTCTTT.

The chain is built from TRBV19 and TRBJ1-1, with 10 bases fitting TRBD1. Germline trimming cut 5 bases from V and 9 bases from J; bases unmatched to any gene: 6. Germline V gives CDR1 LNHDA, CDR2 SQIVND (reference sequence). The CDR3 length is 13 residues. The CDR3 is CASSVGQGGKAFF. DNA of the CDR3: TGTGCCAGTAGTGTCGGACAGGGGGGGAAAGCTTTCTTT. Drawing the rest from reference TRBV19 and TRBJ1-1, the complete variable domain is DGGITQSPKYLFRKEGQNVTLSCEQNLNHDAMYWYRQDPGQGLRLIYYSQIVNDFQKGDIAEGYSVSREKKESFPLTVTSAQKNPTAFYLCASSVGQGGKAFFGQGTRLTVV.

The rearrangement links TRBV5-6 to TRBJ2-3; D not resolved. This CDR3 is built from 12 residues. Deletions cut 4 bases from V and 7 bases from J, with 10 bases between. The V gene's germline CDR1 is SGHDT and CDR2 YYEEEE. The CDR3 sequence is CASSHARNTQYF. CDR3 in DNA: TGTGCCAGCAGCCACGCGCGGAATACGCAGTATTTT.